This T cell receptor (beta chain) derives from a study of blood T cell repertoires in COVID-19. Study-level background: COVID-19 samples from acute and convalescent phases originated in the United States, Italy and Spain. In each case, the material was cDNA or gDNA derived from T cells, B-cell-depleted T cells, or PBMCs.

Authors' analysis steps: The authors estimated nucleated cell counts from reference gene primer amplification. Some clones are missing from TCRdb's copy, which holds only in-frame ones; the method was immunoSEQ multiplex PCR. D and trimming come from the DNA, and the V and J calls and clone size come from that table. This table holds 200,000 to 250,000 clones, 84% found once. This CDR3 comprises 14 residues. Germline V gene data show CDR1 as SNHLY and CDR2 as FYNNEI. V was shortened by 6 bases and J by 1 base, with 12 bases between the two germline ends. Sequenced material: peripheral blood. This chain links TRBV2 with TRBJ1-2; D not resolved. This receptor was identified in a man aged 25-40 years with active or convalescent COVID-19. CDR3: CASRSPGVNYGYTF. The CDR3 nucleotides read TGTGCCAGCAGGTCTCCGGGAGTTAACTATGGCTACACCTTC.